One sample yielded the 9 T cell receptor beta chains listed below, sequenced in a study of cytomegalovirus exposure and HLA in healthy donors. The PCR had 60 Vbeta and 13 Jbeta primers. Sequencing used immunoSEQ multiplex PCR; TCRdb keeps in-frame clones, though not all of them. The sample totals 40,000 or so clones. The sequenced material came from PBMCs. These receptor sequences come from a male donor in good health and CMV-seronegative.

This chain links TRBV7-9 with TRBJ1-1; D remains ambiguous. CDR1 SEHNR and CDR2 FQNEAQ come from the germline V gene (reference sequence). V was pared by 1 base and J by 2 bases, with 8 bases between. The CDR3 spans 14 residues. The CDR3 protein is CASSLVRGNTEAFF. The CDR3 coding sequence is TGTGCCAGCAGCTTAGTTCGGGGAAACACTGAAGCTTTCTTT. Filled out from reference TRBV7-9 and TRBJ1-1, the complete variable domain reads DTGVSQNPRHKITKRGQNVTFRCDPISEHNRLYWYRQTLGQGPEFLTYFQNEAQLEKSRLLSDRFSAERPKGSFSTLEIQRTEQGDSAMYLCASSLVRGNTEAFFGQGTRLTVV.

The V call is TRBV6-1, the J call TRBJ1-1, with TRBD1 identical over 7 bases. This CDR3 region has 15 residues. CDR1 and CDR2 from the germline V gene are MNHNS and SASEGT. Trimming took 6 bases from V and 4 from J; bases not matched to a gene: 11. The CDR3 nucleotides are TGTGCCAGCAGGGGAACAGGGGCGATTGGCACTGAAGCTTTCTTT. Its protein product is CASRGTGAIGTEAFF.

DNA for the CDR3: TGTGCCAGCAGTCTAGCGGGACCTCCCTACAATGAGCAGTTCTTC. It yields the protein CASSLAGPPYNEQFF. The rearrangement links TRBV6-5 to TRBJ2-1, with TRBD2 matching over 9 bases. The CDR3 sequence is 15 residues long. The germline CDR1 and CDR2 sequences are MNHEY and SVGAGI. V shed 5 bases and J 2 bases; nucleotides not matched to a gene: 4.

V usage is TRBV29-1 and J usage is TRBJ1-2; TRBD1 is a possible D gene (6 bases). Per the germline V gene, CDR1 is SQVTM and CDR2 is ANQGSEA. Trimming removed 6 bases at V and 6 bases at J, with 11 bases between. CDR3 size: 11 residues. CDR3 bases: TGCAGCGTGTCGACAGGTAATGGCTACACCTTC. Translation: CSVSTGNGYTF.

V gene TRBV18 combines with J gene TRBJ1-2; TRBD1 matches at 7 bases. The germline V gene encodes CDR1 KGHSH and CDR2 LQKENI. This CDR3 has 14 amino acids. The junction had 4 bases not matched to a gene; V was cut back by 3 bases and J by 3 bases. CDR3 protein: CASSPSTGDYGYTF. CDR3 in DNA: TGTGCCAGCTCACCGTCCACAGGGGACTATGGCTACACCTTC.

The rearrangement uses TRBV6-1 and TRBJ2-7, with 10 bases fitting TRBD2. Germline trimming cut 5 bases from V and 7 bases from J; bases unmatched to any gene: 2. The CDR3 runs 12 residues. The germline V gene has CDR1 MNHNS and CDR2 SASEGT. CDR3: CASSPLAGEQYF. The CDR3, as DNA: TGTGCCAGCAGTCCACTAGCGGGGGAGCAGTACTTC.

The CDR3 loop is CASSETSGGADTQYF. In DNA, the CDR3 is TGTGCCAGCAGTGAGACTAGCGGGGGGGCAGATACGCAGTATTTT. The V call is TRBV6-1, the J call TRBJ2-3, with 14 bases fitting TRBD2. Germline V gene data show CDR1 as MNHNS and CDR2 as SASEGT. The CDR3 sequence is 15 residues long. Germline trimming cut 3 bases from V and 4 bases from J; bases unmatched to any gene: 0.

The rearrangement joins TRBV9 to TRBJ1-4; 9 nucleotides agree with TRBD1. CDR1 SGDLS and CDR2 YYNGEE come from the germline V gene. CDR3 length: 15 amino acids. V dropped 3 bases and J dropped 7; count of bases not matched to a gene: 7. CDR3 residues: CASSGKQGASEKLFF. The CDR3 coding sequence is TGTGCCAGCAGCGGAAAACAGGGGGCGAGTGAAAAACTGTTTTTT. Based on the CDR3 plus reference TRBV9 and TRBJ1-4, the full variable domain is DSGVTQTPKHLITATGQRVTLRCSPRSGDLSVYWYQQSLDQGLQFLIQYYNGEERAKGNILERFSAQQFPDLHSELNLSSLELGDSALYFCASSGKQGASEKLFFGSGTQLSVL.

The chain carries TRBV19 and TRBJ1-6, with a possible D match to TRBD1 (5 bases). The V and J ends lost 7 bases and 10 bases respectively, with 14 bases between them. The germline V gene encodes CDR1 LNHDA and CDR2 SQIVND (reference sequence). CDR3 length: 13 amino acids. The CDR3 region has the DNA TGTGCCAGTACCCCTGGGGCAGGATCACCCCTCCACTTT. This translates into CASTPGAGSPLHF.